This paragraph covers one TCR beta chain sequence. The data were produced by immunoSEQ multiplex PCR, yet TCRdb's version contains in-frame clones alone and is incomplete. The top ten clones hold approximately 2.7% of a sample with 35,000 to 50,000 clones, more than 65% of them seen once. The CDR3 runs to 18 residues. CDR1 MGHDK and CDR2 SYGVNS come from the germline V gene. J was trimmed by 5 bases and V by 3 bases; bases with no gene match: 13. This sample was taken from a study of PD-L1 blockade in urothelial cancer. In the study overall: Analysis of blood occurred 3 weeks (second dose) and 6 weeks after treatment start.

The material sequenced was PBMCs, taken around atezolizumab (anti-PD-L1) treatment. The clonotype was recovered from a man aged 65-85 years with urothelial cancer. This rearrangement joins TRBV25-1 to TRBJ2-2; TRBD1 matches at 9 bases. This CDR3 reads CASSDGAPGQGLTGELFF. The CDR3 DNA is TGTGCCAGCAGTGACGGGGCCCCGGGACAGGGATTAACCGGGGAGCTGTTTTTT.